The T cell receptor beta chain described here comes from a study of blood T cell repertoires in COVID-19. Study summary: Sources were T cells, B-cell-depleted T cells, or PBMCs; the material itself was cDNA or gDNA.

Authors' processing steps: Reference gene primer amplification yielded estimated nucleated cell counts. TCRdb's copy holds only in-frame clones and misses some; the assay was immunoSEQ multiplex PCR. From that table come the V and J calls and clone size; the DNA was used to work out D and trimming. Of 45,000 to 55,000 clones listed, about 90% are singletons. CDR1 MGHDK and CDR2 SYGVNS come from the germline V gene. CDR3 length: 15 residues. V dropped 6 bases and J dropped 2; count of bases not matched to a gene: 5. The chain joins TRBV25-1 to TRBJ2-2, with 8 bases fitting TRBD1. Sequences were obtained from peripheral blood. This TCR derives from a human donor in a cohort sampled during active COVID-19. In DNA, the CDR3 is TGTGCCAGCAGCCAGACAGGGGTCAACACCGGGGAGCTGTTTTTT. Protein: CASSQTGVNTGELFF. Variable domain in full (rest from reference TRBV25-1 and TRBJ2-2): EADIYQTPRYLVIGTGKKITLECSQTMGHDKMYWYQQDPGMELHLIHYSYGVNSTEKGDLSSESTVSRIRTEHFPLTLESARPSHTSQYLCASSQTGVNTGELFFGEGSRLTVL.